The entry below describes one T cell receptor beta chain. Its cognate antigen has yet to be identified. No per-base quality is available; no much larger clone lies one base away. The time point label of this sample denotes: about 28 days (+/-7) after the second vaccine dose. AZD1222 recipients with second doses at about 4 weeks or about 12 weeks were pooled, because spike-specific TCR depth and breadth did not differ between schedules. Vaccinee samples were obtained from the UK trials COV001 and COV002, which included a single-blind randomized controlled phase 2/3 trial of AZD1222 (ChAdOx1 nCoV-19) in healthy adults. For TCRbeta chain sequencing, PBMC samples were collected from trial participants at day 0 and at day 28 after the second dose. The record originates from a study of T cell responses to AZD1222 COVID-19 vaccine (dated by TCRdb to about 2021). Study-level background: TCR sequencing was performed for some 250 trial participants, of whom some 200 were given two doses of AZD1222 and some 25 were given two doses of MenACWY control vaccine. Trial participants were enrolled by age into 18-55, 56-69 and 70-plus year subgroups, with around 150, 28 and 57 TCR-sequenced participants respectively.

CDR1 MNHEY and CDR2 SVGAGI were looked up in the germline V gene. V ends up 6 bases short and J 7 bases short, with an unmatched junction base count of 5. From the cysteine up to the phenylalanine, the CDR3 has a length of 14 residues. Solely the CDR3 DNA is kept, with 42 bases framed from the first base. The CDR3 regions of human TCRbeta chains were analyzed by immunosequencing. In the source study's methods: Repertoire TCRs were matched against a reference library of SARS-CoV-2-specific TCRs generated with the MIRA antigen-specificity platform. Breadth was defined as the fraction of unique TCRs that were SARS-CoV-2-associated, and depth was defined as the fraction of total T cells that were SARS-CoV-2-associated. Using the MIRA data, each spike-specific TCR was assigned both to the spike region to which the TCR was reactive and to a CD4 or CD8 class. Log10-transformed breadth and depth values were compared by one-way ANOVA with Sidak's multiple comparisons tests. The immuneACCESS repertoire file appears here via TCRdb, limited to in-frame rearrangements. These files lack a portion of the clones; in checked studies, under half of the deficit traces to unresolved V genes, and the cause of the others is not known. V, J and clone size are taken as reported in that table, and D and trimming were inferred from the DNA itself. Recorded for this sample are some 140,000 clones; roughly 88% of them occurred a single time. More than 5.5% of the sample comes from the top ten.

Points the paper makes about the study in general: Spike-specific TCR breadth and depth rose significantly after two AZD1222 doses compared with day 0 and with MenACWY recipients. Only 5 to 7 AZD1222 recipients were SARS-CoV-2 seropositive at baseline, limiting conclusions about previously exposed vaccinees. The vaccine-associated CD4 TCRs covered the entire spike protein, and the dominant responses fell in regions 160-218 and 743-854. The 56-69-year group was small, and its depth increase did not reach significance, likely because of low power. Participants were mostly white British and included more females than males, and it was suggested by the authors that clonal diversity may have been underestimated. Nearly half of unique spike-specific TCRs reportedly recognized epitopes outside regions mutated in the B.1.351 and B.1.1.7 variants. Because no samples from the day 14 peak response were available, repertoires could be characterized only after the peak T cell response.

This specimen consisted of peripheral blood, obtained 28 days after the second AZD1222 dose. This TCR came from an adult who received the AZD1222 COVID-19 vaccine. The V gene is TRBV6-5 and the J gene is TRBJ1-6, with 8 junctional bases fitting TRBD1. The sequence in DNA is TGTGCCAGCAGCGAGACAGGGGAGAATTCACCCCTCCACTTT. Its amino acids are CASSETGENSPLHF.